This entry features one TCR beta chain sequence. A second roughly 6 to 12 cycle PCR used barcoded and J-beta primers. TCRdb fed the 5' RACE reads into MiXCR, producing one record per CDR3 protein. The sample carries about 1.6 million distinct CDR3 sequences, roughly 32% recorded once. This sample was included in a study of blood T cells in healthy people across ages. Across the whole study: With template switching, about one barcoded beta molecule was captured per two T cells.

Germline CDR1 is KGHSH and CDR2 is LQKENI. V was clipped by 2 bases and J by 11 bases; unmatched bases: 2. The CDR3 consists of 12 residues. The chain uses TRBV18 and TRBJ1-5, with TRBD1 matching over 8 bases. The receptor was isolated from a woman aged 25 to 45 in good health. Sequenced sample: blood. The chain's CDR3 is CASSPEDRAQHF. CDR3 nucleotides: TGTGCCAGCTCACCAGAGGACAGGGCCCAGCATTTT.